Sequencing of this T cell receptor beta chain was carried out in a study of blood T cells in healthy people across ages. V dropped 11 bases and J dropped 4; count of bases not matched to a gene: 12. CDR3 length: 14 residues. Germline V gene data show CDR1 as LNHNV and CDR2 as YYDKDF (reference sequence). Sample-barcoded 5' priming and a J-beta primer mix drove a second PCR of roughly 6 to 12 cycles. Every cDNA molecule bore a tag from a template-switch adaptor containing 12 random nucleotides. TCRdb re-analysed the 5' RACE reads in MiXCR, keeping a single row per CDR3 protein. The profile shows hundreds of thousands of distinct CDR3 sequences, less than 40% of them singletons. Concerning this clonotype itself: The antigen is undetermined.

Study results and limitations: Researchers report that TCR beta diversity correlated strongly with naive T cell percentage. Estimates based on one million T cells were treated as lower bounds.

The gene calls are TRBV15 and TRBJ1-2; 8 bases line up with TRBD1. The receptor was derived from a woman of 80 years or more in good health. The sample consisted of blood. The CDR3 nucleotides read TGTGCCTCGAGGCGGGACAGGACAGGCTATGGCTACACCTTC. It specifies CASRRDRTGYGYTF. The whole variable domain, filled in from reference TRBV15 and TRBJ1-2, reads DAMVIQNPRYQVTQFGKPVTLSCSQTLNHNVMYWYQQKSSQAPKLLFHYYDKDFNNEADTPDNFQSRRPNTSFCFLDIRSPGLGDTAMYLCASRRDRTGYGYTFGSGTRLTVV.